This is a list of T cell receptor beta chains from one sample in a study of CD8+CD57+ T cells in acquired aplastic anemia. One entry per CDR3 protein results from TCRdb running MiXCR on the reads. Found here are roughly 240,000 distinct CDR3 sequences, 45% to 50% of them singletons; the top ten hold approximately 7.8%. Sequencing was carried out using sorted CD4+, CD8+, or CD8+CD57+ T cells (not recorded which) from PBMCs. Every receptor here comes from a human donor with aplastic anemia. Each CDR3 is given with its conserved first and last residue. D genes are given only for firm matches. Size is stated for part of the rows, as once, few or many counts, or as a class when the clone is expanded.

clone_size	d_call	v_call	j_call	cdr3_nt	cdr3_aa
.	.	TRBV20-1	TRBJ2-7	TGCAGTGCTAGAGTTCCGGGACGGCAGACCTACGAGCAGTACTTC	CSARVPGRQTYEQYF
.	.	TRBV10-2	TRBJ2-1	TGCGCCAGCACCCTCCTTTCCTCCTACAATGAGCAGTTCTTC	CASTLLSSYNEQFF
.	.	TRBV25-1	TRBJ2-7	TGTGCCAGCAGTGCTAGAGTGACAGCTCGACGAGAGCAGTACTTC	CASSARVTARREQYF
.	.	TRBV20-1	TRBJ1-1	TGCAGTGCGGCAGCGATGAACACTGAAGCTTTCTTT	CSAAAMNTEAFF
.	TRBD1	TRBV10-3	TRBJ2-7	TGTGCCATCAGTGAGTCCCAGGGGGCTTTGAGCGAGCAGTACTTC	CAISESQGALSEQYF
many	.	TRBV6-5	TRBJ2-3	TGTGCCAGCAGCCCGGCACGATACACAGATACGCAGTATTTT	CASSPARYTDTQYF
many	.	TRBV15	TRBJ2-7	TGTGCCACCAGCAGAGTCAAGGACAGCCCATTCGGTGACGAGCAGTACTTC	CATSRVKDSPFGDEQYF
many	.	TRBV7-2	TRBJ1-6	TGTGCCAGCAGACCGGGACGTTTGAGCTCCTATAATTCACCCCTCCACTTT	CASRPGRLSSYNSPLHF
few	.	TRBV29-1	TRBJ1-1	TGCAGCGTTGAAGAGGGACTGTTGAGTACTGAAGCTTTCTTT	CSVEEGLLSTEAFF
many	TRBD1	TRBV2	TRBJ1-1	TGTGCCAGCAGTGAATCTGTCGGGACAGCAAACACTGAAGCTTTCTTT	CASSESVGTANTEAFF
many	.	TRBV13	TRBJ2-5	TGTGCCAGCAGCTTAGGTGTGACTGTTGAGGAGACCCAGTACTTC	CASSLGVTVEETQYF
.	TRBD1	TRBV7-2	TRBJ1-1	TGTGCCAGCAGCCCTGTGACAGGGGGGAGTAGGTACACTGAAGCTTTCTTT	CASSPVTGGSRYTEAFF
.	.	TRBV27	TRBJ1-1	TGTGCCAGCAGTCCACGGACACCATCAGAAGCTTTCTTT	CASSPRTPSEAFF
.	TRBD2	TRBV25-1	TRBJ2-2	TGTGCCAGCAGTGAAGGCGGGAGGACCGGGGAGCTGTTTTTT	CASSEGGRTGELFF
.	.	TRBV6-5	TRBJ2-6	TGTGCCAGCAGTACATTGGGTACTGGGGCCAACGTCCTGACCTTC	CASSTLGTGANVLTF
.	.	TRBV19	TRBJ2-1	TGTGCCAGCAGCGCAAGGGGGGATCCATACAGTGAGCAGTTCTTC	CASSARGDPYSEQFF
.	TRBD2	TRBV25-1	TRBJ2-3	TGTGCCAGCAGTAATTCGGCTGGGCGGGAGGCAGATACGCAGTATTTT	CASSNSAGREADTQYF
.	.	TRBV7-9	TRBJ1-1	TGTGCCAGCAGCAATAGCGGGGGAGGGACTGAAGCTTTCTTT	CASSNSGGGTEAFF
.	TRBD1	TRBV29-1	TRBJ2-1	TGCAGCGTTGGTGGGACAGGGGCCCGCAATGAGCAGTTCTTC	CSVGGTGARNEQFF
once	.	TRBV2	TRBJ1-1	TGTGCCAGCAGTACGGGACACGAAGCTTTCTTT	CASSTGHEAFF
.	TRBD1	TRBV7-2	TRBJ2-7	TGTGCCAGCAGCGAGACTAGGACAGGGCACTCCTACGAGCAGTACTTC	CASSETRTGHSYEQYF
.	TRBD2	TRBV28	TRBJ2-3	TGTGCCAGCAGTTTACATAGCGGGAGCACAGATACGCAGTATTTT	CASSLHSGSTDTQYF
many	TRBD2	TRBV7-8	TRBJ2-1	TGTGCCAGCAGCCCGAGGAGGACTAGGGATGAGCAGTTCTTC	CASSPRRTRDEQFF
many	TRBD1	TRBV19	TRBJ1-3	TGTGCCAGTAGTTTACAGGGGACGACTGGAAACACCATATATTTT	CASSLQGTTGNTIYF
.	TRBD2	TRBV11-1	TRBJ2-5	TGCGCCAGCAGCTCGTTCAGCGGGGGGGTCGGGGAGACCCAGTACTTC	CASSSFSGGVGETQYF
many	.	TRBV5-8	TRBJ2-1	TGTGCCAGCAGCTTGGGTCGCACCAATGAGCAGTTCTTC	CASSLGRTNEQFF
.	.	TRBV2	TRBJ1-5	TGTGCCAGCAGTCGCGAGGGGAGCAATCAGCCCCAGCATTTT	CASSREGSNQPQHF
once	.	TRBV19	TRBJ2-7	TGTGCCAGTAGTATAGGGACTCCCTACGAGCAGTACTTC	CASSIGTPYEQYF
many	.	TRBV9	TRBJ2-7	TGTGCCAGCAGCGCCTCTTGGGGGACGGGAGAGCAGTACTTC	CASSASWGTGEQYF
.	.	TRBV7-9	TRBJ2-1	TGTGCCAGCAGCTCCCAGGGGGGCGGTGAGCAGTTCTTC	CASSSQGGGEQFF
.	.	TRBV10-1	TRBJ2-7	TGTGCCAGCAGTACCTTGGGACAGTACTTC	CASSTLGQYF
.	.	TRBV7-2	TRBJ1-1	TGTGCCAGCAGCTTATCTTCGGTTCGTACTGAAGCTTTCTTT	CASSLSSVRTEAFF
many	.	TRBV30	TRBJ2-7	TGTGCCTGGATGGGGCGGGGCTACGAGCAGTACTTC	CAWMGRGYEQYF
.	.	TRBV2	TRBJ1-1	TGTGCCAGCAGTGAAATAGCGGGGGGTTATGAAGCTTTCTTT	CASSEIAGGYEAFF
.	TRBD1	TRBV6-1	TRBJ2-1	TGTGCTACAGGGGGGACGAGCTCCTACAATGAGCAGTTCTTC	CATGGTSSYNEQFF
.	TRBD2	TRBV4-2	TRBJ2-1	TGTGCCAGCAGCCCTCCGACCGGGACTACCAACCAATTGGATGAGCAGTTCTTC	CASSPPTGTTNQLDEQFF
.	.	TRBV5-6	TRBJ2-5	TGTGCCAGCAGCTTGGACAGACCCCAAGAGACCCAGTACTTC	CASSLDRPQETQYF
many	.	TRBV5-1	TRBJ1-6	TGCGCCAGCACCCCCGAGAACACAGGGAATTCACCCCTCCACTTT	CASTPENTGNSPLHF
.	TRBD1	TRBV12-5	TRBJ1-1	TGTGCTAGTGGTTCCACAGGGGGCACTGAAGCTTTCTTT	CASGSTGGTEAFF
.	.	TRBV6-6	TRBJ1-4	TGTGCCAGCAGTTACTCTATCGGGGCGACTAATGAAAAACTGTTTTTT	CASSYSIGATNEKLFF
many	.	TRBV7-9	TRBJ1-2	TGTGCCAGCAGCCTAGGACAGTCTGAAGGCTGCACCTTC	CASSLGQSEGCTF
many	TRBD2	TRBV2	TRBJ2-1	TGTGCCAGCAGTGCGGGCGGGAGGGCTTCTGAGCAGTTCTTC	CASSAGGRASEQFF
.	.	TRBV29-1	TRBJ2-1	TGCAGCGTTGTCCACGTGGGACCCGAGCAGTTCTTC	CSVVHVGPEQFF
many	.	TRBV7-9	TRBJ1-1	TGTGCCAGCAGCCCAACGTTCGGGGGTAACACTGAAGCTTTCTTT	CASSPTFGGNTEAFF
.	TRBD1	TRBV19	TRBJ1-2	TGTGCCAGTAGTATCGGGACAGCCTATGGCTACACCTTC	CASSIGTAYGYTF
few	.	TRBV7-3	TRBJ2-7	TGTGCCAGCAGTCTTGGGTCAACCTACGAGCAGTACTTC	CASSLGSTYEQYF
few	.	TRBV7-2	TRBJ1-5	TGTGCCAGCAGCGAAAGGGGGAGCAATCAGCCCCAGCATTTT	CASSERGSNQPQHF
.	.	TRBV11-2	TRBJ1-2	TGTGCCAGCAGCACAGACCCGACTACCTATGGCTACACCTTC	CASSTDPTTYGYTF
.	.	TRBV7-2	TRBJ2-7	TGTGCCAGCAGCTTACCGACCCGCGCCTACGAGCAGTACTTC	CASSLPTRAYEQYF
.	TRBD1	TRBV9	TRBJ2-7	TGTGCCAGCAGTAGGGGGCTGGACTCCTACGAGCAGTACTTC	CASSRGLDSYEQYF
few	.	TRBV27	TRBJ1-4	TGTGCCAGCAGTTTTGTCAGGGGAGGTGAAAAACTGTTTTTT	CASSFVRGGEKLFF
many	.	TRBV9	TRBJ2-5	TGTGCCAGCAGCGGGATCGGGCAAGAGACCCAGTACTTC	CASSGIGQETQYF
many	TRBD2	TRBV2	TRBJ2-1	TGTGCCAGCGGGACTAGCGGGAGCAATGAGCAGTTCTTC	CASGTSGSNEQFF
many	.	TRBV10-3	TRBJ1-1	TGTGCCATCAGTGAGATGGACGGTGGGACTGAAGCTTTCTTT	CAISEMDGGTEAFF
many	TRBD1	TRBV6-1	TRBJ2-7	TGTGCCAGCATCCCCGGGACAGGGGAGGCCCACGAGCAGTACTTC	CASIPGTGEAHEQYF
.	TRBD1	TRBV6-5	TRBJ2-7	TGTGCCAGCAAAACGACAGGGGCCTACGAGCAGTACTTC	CASKTTGAYEQYF
many	TRBD1	TRBV19	TRBJ1-1	TGTGCCAGTAGTATCGACGGGTCAGGGGGATTCAACACTGAAGCTTTCTTT	CASSIDGSGGFNTEAFF